The 20 T cell receptor beta chains presented below share a single source sample, sequenced in a study of blood T cell repertoires in COVID-19. TCRdb's table, derived via immunoSEQ multiplex PCR, lists solely in-frame clones and lacks some. The table has 450,000 to 600,000 clones, approximately 90% seen once. The sequenced material came from PBMCs or T cells enriched from blood (not recorded which). These receptor sequences come from a young woman who had recovered from COVID-19.

In DNA, the CDR3 is TGTGCCAGCAGCCCCAGGGGTTTTACTAATGAAAAACTGTTTTTT. Encoded protein: CASSPRGFTNEKLFF. This rearrangement joins TRBV11-2 to TRBJ1-4; the D gene is possibly TRBD1 (6 bases). With 5 bases removed from V and 2 bases from J, the gap between germline ends came to 12 bases. This CDR3 region has 15 residues. CDR1 and CDR2 (germline): SGHAT, FQNNGV. The complete variable domain, with remaining parts taken from reference TRBV11-2 and TRBJ1-4, reads EAGVAQSPRYKIIEKRQSVAFWCNPISGHATLYWYQQILGQGPKLLIQFQNNGVVDDSQLPKDRFSAERLKGVDSTLKIQPAKLEDSAVYLCASSPRGFTNEKLFFGSGTQLSVL.

This rearrangement joins TRBV12-3 or TRBV12-4 to TRBJ1-6; D is unclear. The CDR3 extends over 13 amino acids. V was trimmed by 2 bases and J by 7 bases, leaving 6 bases between them. The DNA of the CDR3 is TGTGCCAGCAGTTTATATGAGAATTCACCCCTCCACTTT. Amino acids: CASSLYENSPLHF.

The chain combines TRBV9 with TRBJ2-1; TRBD2 aligns across 7 bases. Germline CDR1 and CDR2: SGDLS and YYNGEE. The CDR3 is 11 amino acids. V was pared by 7 bases and J by 16 bases, with 11 bases of the junction left unmatched. CDR3 loop: CASSYSGTIFF. CDR3 nucleotides: TGTGCCAGCTCCTATTCCGGGACTATTTTCTTC. Using reference TRBV9 and TRBJ2-1 for the parts outside the CDR3, the full variable domain is DSGVTQTPKHLITATGQRVTLRCSPRSGDLSVYWYQQSLDQGLQFLIQYYNGEERAKGNILERFSAQQFPDLHSELNLSSLELGDSALYFCASSYSGTIFFGPGTRLTVL.

This clone was seen a handful of times. The chain carries TRBV6-5 and TRBJ2-3, with 10 bases that match TRBD2. The germline CDR1 and CDR2 sequences are MNHEY and SVGAGI. The ends lost 6 bases at V and 6 bases at J; junction bases unmatched: 6. This CDR3 comprises 14 residues. The DNA for the CDR3 is TGTGCCAGCAGCCCAGCGGGGGGGCGTGATACGCAGTATTTT. Protein product: CASSPAGGRDTQYF.

The chain combines TRBV28 with TRBJ2-5; the match to TRBD1 covers 10 bases. Germline CDR1 and CDR2: MDHEN and SYDVKM. Unmatched junction bases numbered 10, after V lost 7 bases and J lost 5 bases. The CDR3 totals 15 residues. CDR3 in DNA: TGTGCCAGCACCCTTTCGGGACAGGGGATGGAGACCCAGTACTTC. Translated, it gives CASTLSGQGMETQYF.

Turning to this clone: Other nucleotide sequences from this sample produce the same CDR3. This sequence joins TRBV5-1 and TRBJ1-4; D not resolved. The V and J ends lost 0 bases and 8 bases respectively, with 11 bases between them. This CDR3 region has 14 residues. Germline V lookup: CDR1 SGHRS, CDR2 YFSETQ. CDR3 sequence: CASSLAGEGEKLFF. In nucleotides, the CDR3 is TGCGCCAGCAGCTTGGCCGGGGAAGGCGAAAAACTGTTTTTT.

The chain employs TRBV19 and TRBJ1-2, with 9 bases lining up with TRBD1. The germline gives CDR1 LNHDA, CDR2 SQIVND (reference sequence). V shed 5 bases, J shed 2 bases, and the junction held 3 bases outside the gene matches. CDR3 length equals 14 residues. DNA for the CDR3: TGTGCCAGTAGTTACAGGGGGCTGAACTATGGCTACACCTTC. Translation: CASSYRGLNYGYTF. Using reference TRBV19 and TRBJ1-2 for the parts outside the CDR3, the full variable domain is DGGITQSPKYLFRKEGQNVTLSCEQNLNHDAMYWYRQDPGQGLRLIYYSQIVNDFQKGDIAEGYSVSREKKESFPLTVTSAQKNPTAFYLCASSYRGLNYGYTFGSGTRLTVV.

The chain combines TRBV7-2 with TRBJ1-2; 9 bases agree with TRBD1. Germline-derived CDR1 and CDR2 are SGHTA and FQGNSA. CDR3 length: 15 residues. V was pared by 5 bases and J by 3 bases, with 7 bases of the junction left unmatched. CDR3 amino acids: CASSPRTGDDYGYTF. The CDR3 coding sequence is TGTGCCAGCAGCCCGAGGACAGGGGACGACTATGGCTACACCTTC.

Only one count was recorded for this clone. This chain connects TRBV6-1 to TRBJ2-3; 7 bases match TRBD1. The trim removed 2 bases at V and 2 bases at J, leaving 7 bases unmatched. The CDR3 is made up of 16 amino acids. In germline, CDR1 is MNHNS, CDR2 SASEGT. CDR3 nucleotides: TGTGCCAGCAGTGAACCTCCGACAGGGACCACAGATACGCAGTATTTT. Protein sequence: CASSEPPTGTTDTQYF.

V gene TRBV14 combines with J gene TRBJ1-5; 7 bases line up with TRBD1. This CDR3 is built from 18 residues. Germline CDR1 reads SGHDN; CDR2 reads FVKESK. J gave up 1 base and V 6 bases, and 15 bases lay outside the gene matches. CDR3 sequence (DNA): TGTGCCAGCAGTCACGTTAGGCGTCAGGGGGGAAGCAATCAGCCCCAGCATTTT. The encoded protein is CASSHVRRQGGSNQPQHF.

This clone was counted a single time. The rearrangement joins TRBV30 to TRBJ1-3, with D perhaps matching TRBD1 (6 bases). The CDR3 loop spans 15 amino acids. The V end lost 2 bases, the J end lost 0 bases, and 11 bases lay between the germline ends. Germline-derived CDR1 and CDR2 are GTSNPN and SVGIG (reference sequence). The CDR3 DNA reads as TGTGCCTGGAGTCCTGACAGGTTCTCTGGAAACACCATATATTTT. Translating it yields CAWSPDRFSGNTIYF.

J is TRBJ2-5 and V is TRBV6-5; D is perhaps TRBD1 (8 bases). This CDR3 is built from 15 residues. Germline CDR1 is MNHEY and CDR2 is SVGAGI. The V end was cut by 4 bases, the J end by 5 bases, with 17 bases between. The CDR3 nucleotides read TGTGCCAGCAGTTCGTTACAGGGGGGGAGGGAGACCCAGTACTTC. As protein: CASSSLQGGRETQYF.

This chain's CDR3 is CASSLQGGNQPQHF. Here the CDR3 DNA reads TGTGCCAGCAGTTTACAGGGTGGCAATCAGCCCCAGCATTTT. This chain uses TRBV6-5 with TRBJ1-5; D is perhaps TRBD1 (6 bases). This CDR3 region has 14 residues. Germline-derived CDR1 and CDR2 are MNHEY and SVGAGI. V was shortened by 4 bases and J by 2 bases, with 9 bases between the two germline ends.

The chain employs TRBV5-1 and TRBJ2-7; tentatively, D is TRBD1 (5 bases). CDR3 size: 14 residues. CDR1 and CDR2 (germline): SGHRS, YFSETQ. The V gene lost 0 bases and the J gene lost 2 bases, with 9 bases spanning the gap. The CDR3 here is CASSLVGVTYEQYF. The CDR3 nucleotides are TGCGCCAGCAGCTTGGTAGGGGTGACCTACGAGCAGTACTTC.

The V gene is TRBV5-6, the J gene TRBJ1-2; TRBD1 matches at 11 bases. Per germline, CDR1 SGHDT and CDR2 YYEEEE. The V and J ends lost 4 bases and 4 bases, in that order; junction bases with no gene match: 6. The CDR3 is 15 residues long. CDR3 sequence: CASSQGQGVSYGYTF. CDR3 sequence (DNA): TGTGCCAGCAGCCAGGGACAGGGGGTGTCCTATGGCTACACCTTC. Using reference TRBV5-6 and TRBJ1-2 for the parts outside the CDR3, the full variable domain is DAGVTQSPTHLIKTRGQQVTLRCSPKSGHDTVSWYQQALGQGPQFIFQYYEEEERQRGNFPDRFSGHQFPNYSSELNVNALLLGDSALYLCASSQGQGVSYGYTFGSGTRLTVV.

The rearrangement uses TRBV14 and TRBJ1-4; D unresolved. Germline lookup yields CDR1 SGHDN and CDR2 FVKESK. Trimming cost V 4 bases and J 1 base, with 10 bases left between them. There are 15 residues in the CDR3. The CDR3 loop is CASSPRGETNEKLFF. The CDR3 coding sequence is TGTGCCAGCAGCCCCCGGGGAGAAACTAATGAAAAACTGTTTTTT.

The chain recombines TRBV2 with TRBJ2-5, with a possible D match to TRBD1 (5 bases). The CDR3 is 15 amino acids. Germline values: CDR1 SNHLY, CDR2 FYNNEI. The V gene lost 5 bases and the J gene lost 2 bases, with 15 bases spanning the gap. The CDR3 loop reads CASSSEQGVQETQYF. CDR3 DNA: TGTGCCAGCAGTTCGGAGCAAGGGGTTCAAGAGACCCAGTACTTC.

The chain is built from TRBV5-1 and TRBJ1-6; TRBD1 is a possible D gene (6 bases). V was shortened by 2 bases and J by 13 bases, with 16 bases between the two germline ends. There are 14 residues in the CDR3. Germline CDR1 is SGHRS and CDR2 is YFSETQ. The CDR3 coding sequence is TGCGCCAGCAGCTTCGGATCCTCGAGGGGGCCCCTCCACTTT. Its translation: CASSFGSSRGPLHF.

The chain carries TRBV28 and TRBJ1-6; the D is unclear. The CDR3 runs to 16 residues. CDR1 and CDR2 (germline): MDHEN, SYDVKM. Between the trimmed V and J ends, which lost 5 bases and 5 bases, there was a span of 16 bases. In DNA, the CDR3 is TGTGCCAGCAGTCCCCCCGAGGGTAGGCATAATTCACCCCTCCACTTT. Residues: CASSPPEGRHNSPLHF.

The V gene is TRBV24-1, the J gene TRBJ1-2; D perhaps matches TRBD1 (5 bases). The ends were cut back, 3 bases at V and 7 bases at J, with 17 bases in the middle. Germline assignment: CDR1 KGHDR and CDR2 SFDVKD. The CDR3 contains 15 residues. CDR3 sequence: CATSDPGAGNRGYTF. CDR3 sequence (DNA): TGTGCCACCAGTGATCCCGGAGCAGGGAATCGTGGCTACACCTTC.